These 21 T cell receptor beta chains were all obtained from the same sample, sequenced in a study of chemoradiotherapy in HPV16-positive cancers. Measured with immunoSEQ multiplex PCR; TCRdb has only the in-frame clones, and not every one. The data show around 62,000 clones, with 88% seen just once and 3.5% to 4.5% held by the top ten. The sequencing here drew on blood, taken from a patient who underwent chemoradiotherapy. The receptors were sampled from a human donor with HPV-associated anogenital cancer.

V gene TRBV7-2 combines with J gene TRBJ2-2; D unresolved. The CDR3 covers 11 residues. V shed 6 bases and J shed 6 bases, with 5 bases lying between them. Germline CDR1 is SGHTA and CDR2 is FQGNSA. CDR3 bases: TGTGCCAGCAGGGGCGCCGGGGAGCTGTTTTTT. It translates to CASRGAGELFF.

The chain is built from TRBV2 and TRBJ2-5; the match to TRBD2 covers 10 bases. V lost 6 bases, J lost 1 base, and 14 bases stayed unmatched. This CDR3 region has 18 residues. Germline CDR1 and CDR2: SNHLY and FYNNEI. The CDR3 bases are TGTGCCAGCAGGAGGGTCCAGAGCGGGGGGGCCTCCCAAGAGACCCAGTACTTC. Amino acids: CASRRVQSGGASQETQYF.

The table lists this clone with a few counts. This sequence joins TRBV6-1 and TRBJ1-5; the D is unclear. The CDR3 length is 14 residues. The germline V gene encodes CDR1 MNHNS and CDR2 SASEGT. Trimming removed 4 bases at V and 0 bases at J, with 7 bases between. DNA of the CDR3: TGTGCCAGCAGTGGAGAGTTTAGCAATCAGCCCCAGCATTTT. This encodes CASSGEFSNQPQHF.

The chain carries TRBV7-9 and TRBJ2-5, with 9 bases matching TRBD2. The trim removed 2 bases at V and 2 bases at J, leaving 12 bases unmatched. CDR3 size: 18 residues. The germline CDR1 and CDR2 sequences are SEHNR and FQNEAQ (reference sequence). In DNA, the CDR3 is TGTGCCAGCAGCTTAAGGCGGGGGGGCCGGCGGTTACAAGAGACCCAGTACTTC. Its translation is CASSLRRGGRRLQETQYF.

This clone was counted a single time. V is TRBV7-9 and J is TRBJ1-1; 7 bases align to TRBD1. Germline V lookup: CDR1 SEHNR, CDR2 FQNEAQ (reference sequence). Unmatched junction bases numbered 1, after V lost 3 bases and J lost 6 bases. The CDR3 totals 12 residues. The CDR3 protein is CASSFTGAEAFF. CDR3 nucleotide sequence: TGTGCCAGCAGCTTCACAGGGGCTGAAGCTTTCTTT. The full variable domain, its missing parts supplied by reference TRBV7-9 and TRBJ1-1, is DTGVSQNPRHKITKRGQNVTFRCDPISEHNRLYWYRQTLGQGPEFLTYFQNEAQLEKSRLLSDRFSAERPKGSFSTLEIQRTEQGDSAMYLCASSFTGAEAFFGQGTRLTVV.

This chain uses TRBV7-9 with TRBJ2-1; 10 positions match TRBD2. Trimming took 0 bases from V and 5 from J; bases not matched to a gene: 7. There are 17 residues in the CDR3. In germline, CDR1 is SEHNR, CDR2 FQNEAQ (reference sequence). In DNA form, the CDR3 reads TGTGCCAGCAGCTTAGCTGGGCTAGCGGGAGTACACAATGAGCAGTTCTTC. Residues: CASSLAGLAGVHNEQFF. The variable domain in full, completed from reference TRBV7-9 and TRBJ2-1, reads DTGVSQNPRHKITKRGQNVTFRCDPISEHNRLYWYRQTLGQGPEFLTYFQNEAQLEKSRLLSDRFSAERPKGSFSTLEIQRTEQGDSAMYLCASSLAGLAGVHNEQFFGPGTRLTVL.

This chain uses TRBV2 with TRBJ1-2; tentatively, D is TRBD1 (6 bases). In germline, CDR1 is SNHLY, CDR2 FYNNEI. The CDR3 has 15 amino acids. V lost 6 bases and J 4 bases, leaving 18 bases between the germline ends. The CDR3 protein is CASRAGQSGGYGYTF. CDR3 in DNA: TGTGCCAGCAGAGCCGGACAGTCCGGGGGCTATGGCTACACCTTC.

This clone is labeled as medium-sized. The chain carries TRBV4-1 and TRBJ1-6, with 8 nucleotides matching TRBD1. The CDR3 covers 17 residues. The trim removed 4 bases at V and 4 bases at J, leaving 9 bases unmatched. Germline assignment: CDR1 MGHRA and CDR2 YSYEKL. In nucleotides, the CDR3 is TGCGCCAGCAGCCGGGACAGGCCTAACCGTTATAATTCACCCCTCCACTTT. It is translated as CASSRDRPNRYNSPLHF.

The chain links TRBV6-5 to TRBJ2-7; D unresolved. In germline, CDR1 is MNHEY, CDR2 SVGAGI. V was cut by 2 bases and J by 1 base, with 6 bases left in between. This CDR3 is built from 13 residues. The CDR3 DNA reads as TGTGCCAGCAGTTACGAACAATCCTACGAGCAGTACTTC. Translating gives CASSYEQSYEQYF.

This chain connects TRBV6-1 to TRBJ2-7, with 9 nucleotides matching TRBD1. Trimming took 7 bases from V and 3 from J; bases not matched to a gene: 10. Per the germline V gene, CDR1 is MNHNS and CDR2 is SASEGT. CDR3 length equals 15 residues. CDR3 loop: CASIKAGQGHYEQYF. CDR3 in DNA: TGTGCCAGCATCAAGGCGGGACAGGGACACTACGAGCAGTACTTC.

The rearrangement joins TRBV6-5 to TRBJ2-1; possibly TRBD1 for D (6 bases). The CDR3 is 11 amino acids. V was clipped by 6 bases and J by 10 bases, with 10 bases between them. Germline CDR1 reads MNHEY; CDR2 reads SVGAGI. For the CDR3, the DNA is TGTGCCAGCAGCCAAGGACAGGAGCAGTTCTTC. It yields the protein CASSQGQEQFF.

The chain uses TRBV18 and TRBJ1-1; TRBD1 matches 9 bases. The V segment lost 0 bases and the J segment 0 bases; nucleotides outside the gene matches: 2. This CDR3 comprises 16 residues. CDR1 and CDR2 (germline): KGHSH, LQKENI. The CDR3 here is CASSPPRDRVNTEAFF. The CDR3 DNA reads as TGTGCCAGCTCACCACCCCGGGACAGGGTGAACACTGAAGCTTTCTTT.

The chain links TRBV19 to TRBJ1-1; D uncertain. The V end was cut by 3 bases, the J end by 3 bases, with 14 bases between. CDR1 is LNHDA and CDR2 is SQIVND in the germline V gene (reference sequence). The CDR3 is made up of 15 amino acids. The CDR3 protein is CASSIGLVWDTEAFF. CDR3 nucleotide sequence: TGTGCCAGTAGTATCGGGTTAGTGTGGGACACTGAAGCTTTCTTT.

The chain couples TRBV28 to TRBJ1-1; 7 bases map to TRBD1. The CDR3 has 15 residues. CDR1 is MDHEN and CDR2 is SYDVKM in the germline V gene. Trimming at V came to 4 bases and at J to 0 bases, leaving 5 bases not matched to a gene. In DNA form, the CDR3 reads TGTGCCAGCAGTTCCTGGACAGGTCTGAACACTGAAGCTTTCTTT. The encoded protein is CASSSWTGLNTEAFF.

The CDR3 sequence is CSVDSRVTGELFF. The CDR3 coding sequence is TGCAGCGTCGATTCTCGGGTCACCGGGGAGCTGTTTTTT. V is TRBV29-1 and J is TRBJ2-2; D gene uncertain. The CDR3 totals 13 residues. V lost 6 bases to trimming and J lost 4 bases, with 12 bases between them. Germline CDR1 is SQVTM and CDR2 is ANQGSEA.

This clone was seen a few times. V and J are TRBV4-2 and TRBJ2-2, with 8 bases that match TRBD2. Germline assignment: CDR1 LGHNA and CDR2 YNFKEQ. The CDR3 length is 16 residues. The V segment lost 4 bases and the J segment 0 bases; nucleotides outside the gene matches: 4. CDR3 coding DNA: TGTGCCAGCAGCCCACGGGAGGGGGCGAACACCGGGGAGCTGTTTTTT. It translates to CASSPREGANTGELFF.

J is TRBJ1-2 and V is TRBV30; D is possibly TRBD1 (5 bases). The CDR3 is made up of 14 amino acids. Germline CDR1 GTSNPN, CDR2 SVGIG (reference sequence). V was pared by 4 bases and J by 5 bases, with 17 bases between. The DNA for the CDR3 is TGTGCCTGGATACGGGGGAACGTACAGTATGGCTACACCTTC. It is translated as CAWIRGNVQYGYTF. The variable domain in full, completed from reference TRBV30 and TRBJ1-2, reads SQTIHQWPATLVQPVGSPLSLECTVEGTSNPNLYWYRQAAGRGLQLLFYSVGIGQISSEVPQNLSASRPQDRQFILSSKKLLLSDSGFYLCAWIRGNVQYGYTFGSGTRLTVV.

V and J are TRBV28 and TRBJ1-4; a possible D gene is TRBD1 (6 bases). Trimming took off 5 bases at V and 0 bases at J, with 10 bases between the two ends. Germline assignment: CDR1 MDHEN and CDR2 SYDVKM. This CDR3 has 15 amino acids. The CDR3 loop reads CASSPGTTTNEKLFF. The CDR3 nucleotides are TGTGCCAGCAGTCCAGGGACAACAACTAATGAAAAACTGTTTTTT.

The chain is built from TRBV6-5 and TRBJ2-7; 7 nucleotides match TRBD1. This CDR3 is 14 amino acids long. The V gene end was trimmed by 2 bases and the J gene end by 0 bases; junction bases not matched to a gene: 1. Germline CDR1 is MNHEY and CDR2 is SVGAGI. Here the CDR3 reads CASSYGTDSYEQYF. The DNA of the CDR3 is TGTGCCAGCAGTTACGGGACAGACTCCTACGAGCAGTACTTC.

The chain combines TRBV7-9 with TRBJ2-3; D is uncertain. V dropped 4 bases and J dropped 0 bases, with 8 bases sitting between them. This CDR3 contains 14 residues. Germline CDR1 SEHNR, CDR2 FQNEAQ (reference sequence). For the CDR3, the DNA is TGTGCCAGCAGCTGGGCCGTTAGCACAGATACGCAGTATTTT. Amino acid sequence: CASSWAVSTDTQYF.

The CDR3 nucleotides are TGTGCCAGCAGCCATTGGGGGAGCTCCTACGAGCAGTACTTC. Protein product: CASSHWGSSYEQYF. The V gene is TRBV14, the J gene TRBJ2-7, with D perhaps assigned TRBD1 or TRBD2 (5 bases each). Trimming shortened V by 3 bases and J by 0 bases, and 9 bases separated the two germline ends. Germline CDR1 SGHDN, CDR2 FVKESK. The CDR3 sequence is 14 residues long.